Listed below are T cell receptor beta chains from one sample, sequenced in a study of cytomegalovirus exposure and HLA in healthy donors. Data came from immunoSEQ multiplex PCR; TCRdb stores just in-frame clones and leaves some out. The repertoire holds about 270,000 clones, with 80% to 90% as singletons. Sequencing input: PBMCs. These receptors originate from a woman between 18 and 29 years old in good health and CMV-seronegative. CDR3s include the opening cysteine and the closing phenylalanine or tryptophan. Fields, in order: D gene, clone size, V gene, J gene, CDR3 protein, CDR3 DNA. The D gene is left open where the match is weak. Size values are once, few and many counts, or a class for expanded clones, and some rows have none.

>TRBD1|NA|TRBV9|TRBJ2-2
CASSVVRYSDRGTGELFF
TGTGCCAGCAGCGTAGTTCGATATAGCGACAGGGGTACCGGGGAGCTGTTTTTT
>TRBD1|NA|TRBV9|TRBJ1-2
CASSVEVRTGDLGGYTF
TGTGCCAGCAGCGTAGAGGTTCGGACAGGGGATCTCGGGGGCTACACCTTC
>TRBD1|NA|TRBV29-1|TRBJ2-7
CSVSLLQGAHEQYF
TGCAGCGTTTCGTTACTACAGGGGGCCCACGAGCAGTACTTC
>NA|NA|TRBV7-9|TRBJ1-4
CASRSGGEEKLFF
TGTGCCAGCAGGTCAGGAGGTGAAGAAAAACTGTTTTTT
>NA|NA|TRBV28|TRBJ1-5
CASTLDRNKGNSNQPQHF
TGTGCCAGCACCTTAGACAGAAATAAAGGAAATAGCAATCAGCCCCAGCATTTT
>NA|NA|TRBV6-5|TRBJ2-3
CASSYLDSSTDTQYF
TGTGCCAGCAGTTACTTGGACTCAAGCACAGATACGCAGTATTTT
>NA|once|TRBV18|TRBJ2-1
CASSPFPEGAHNEQFF
TGTGCCAGCTCACCTTTCCCGGAGGGCGCCCACAATGAGCAGTTCTTC
>NA|NA|TRBV20-1|TRBJ2-3
CSPQDTQYF
TGCAGTCCCCAGGATACGCAGTATTTT
>TRBD1|NA|TRBV19|TRBJ2-7
CASGRGQGFYEQYF
TGTGCCAGTGGAAGGGGACAGGGCTTCTACGAGCAGTACTTC
>TRBD1|few|TRBV6-5|TRBJ1-2
CASMDRANYGYTF
TGTGCCAGCATGGACAGGGCTAACTATGGCTACACCTTC
>NA|NA|TRBV19|TRBJ2-7
CASSAPESDEQYF
TGTGCCAGTAGTGCCCCCGAGTCCGACGAGCAGTACTTC
>NA|few|TRBV7-8|TRBJ1-2
CASSFSQRTYGYTF
TGTGCCAGCAGCTTCTCACAGCGGACCTATGGCTACACCTTC
>TRBD1|NA|TRBV10-1|TRBJ2-7
CASSESRGQGANEQYF
TGCGCCAGCAGTGAGTCTCGCGGACAGGGGGCTAACGAGCAGTACTTC
>TRBD1|NA|TRBV18|TRBJ1-3
CASSPRQGAGNTIYF
TGTGCCAGCTCACCACGACAGGGGGCTGGAAACACCATATATTTT
>TRBD1|NA|TRBV28|TRBJ2-7
CASSLGRGPYEQYF
TGTGCCAGCAGTTTAGGAAGGGGGCCGTACGAGCAGTACTTC
>NA|NA|TRBV6-5|TRBJ2-6
CASSYRASGANVLTF
TGTGCCAGCAGTTATCGCGCCTCTGGGGCCAACGTCCTGACTTTC
>TRBD1|once|TRBV27|TRBJ1-4
CASSYYPGQSNEKLFF
TGTGCCAGCAGCTACTACCCGGGACAGAGTAATGAAAAACTGTTTTTT
>TRBD1|NA|TRBV29-1|TRBJ2-5
CSVEGERDRVYQETQYF
TGCAGCGTTGAAGGAGAACGGGACAGGGTATACCAAGAGACCCAGTACTTC
>TRBD2|NA|TRBV6-5|TRBJ2-1
CASSPTSGSRNEQFF
TGTGCCAGCAGTCCTACTAGCGGGAGCAGGAATGAGCAGTTCTTC
>NA|NA|TRBV7-6|TRBJ1-6
CASSVGGSSYNSPLHF
TGTGCCAGCAGCGTAGGTGGCAGCTCCTATAATTCACCCCTCCACTTT
>NA|NA|TRBV5-4|TRBJ2-7
CASSLAGGADYEQYF
TGTGCCAGCAGCTTGGCCGGTGGAGCGGACTACGAGCAGTACTTC
>NA|NA|TRBV4-1|TRBJ2-7
CASSSRGQPMNEQYF
TGCGCCAGCAGCTCCCGTGGACAGCCGATGAACGAGCAGTACTTC
>TRBD1|NA|TRBV6-5|TRBJ2-5
CASSYSKTGGGETQYF
TGTGCCAGCAGTTACTCGAAGACAGGGGGAGGCGAGACCCAGTACTTC
>TRBD1|NA|TRBV6-5|TRBJ1-4
CASSYSATGGNEKLFF
TGTGCCAGCAGTTACTCAGCGACAGGGGGCAATGAAAAACTGTTTTTT
>NA|NA|TRBV21-1|TRBJ2-1
CASSTRQGYNEQFF
TGTGCCAGCAGCACAAGACAGGGTTACAATGAGCAGTTCTTC
>NA|NA|TRBV21-1|TRBJ1-3
CASSKLGRGGNTIYF
TGTGCCAGCAGCAAATTAGGCCGAGGGGGAAACACCATATATTTT
>NA|NA|TRBV30|TRBJ2-3
CAWDGAGDLSDTQYF
TGTGCCTGGGACGGGGCAGGGGATTTATCCGATACGCAGTATTTT
>NA|NA|TRBV6-5|TRBJ2-5
CASSYAGRRETQYF
TGTGCCAGCAGTTACGCGGGCCGGAGGGAGACCCAGTACTTC
>TRBD2|NA|TRBV9|TRBJ2-7
CASNMERGVTYEQYF
TGTGCCAGCAATATGGAGCGGGGGGTGACCTACGAGCAGTACTTC
>TRBD1|NA|TRBV30|TRBJ2-7
CAWSVLTGIPEQYF
TGTGCCTGGAGTGTACTGACAGGGATCCCCGAGCAGTACTTC
>TRBD2|NA|TRBV27|TRBJ2-5
CASSSGTSGAETQYF
TGTGCCAGCAGCTCCGGGACTAGCGGGGCGGAGACCCAGTACTTC
>TRBD1|NA|TRBV10-1|TRBJ2-1
CASSEDLGGFSYNEQFF
TGCGCCAGCAGTGAGGACCTAGGGGGCTTCTCCTACAATGAGCAGTTCTTC
>NA|few|TRBV2|TRBJ2-2
CAINRGNTGELFF
TGTGCCATCAATCGCGGGAACACCGGGGAGCTGTTTTTT
>TRBD2|NA|TRBV18|TRBJ2-7
CASSLGTSGASYEQYF
TGTGCCAGCTCCCTCGGGACTAGCGGGGCCTCCTACGAGCAGTACTTC
>NA|NA|TRBV12-2|TRBJ1-1
CASRQIGQLNTEAFF
TGTGCAAGTCGCCAAATAGGACAATTGAACACTGAAGCTTTCTTT
>TRBD2|few|TRBV29-1|TRBJ2-3
CSAEGTSGNTDTQYF
TGCAGCGCCGAGGGGACTAGCGGAAACACAGATACGCAGTATTTT
>TRBD1|few|TRBV5-6|TRBJ1-4
CASSSGQGAWEKLFF
TGTGCCAGCAGCTCGGGACAGGGGGCCTGGGAAAAACTGTTTTTT
>TRBD1|NA|TRBV30|TRBJ1-2
CACHFSWTGGRMNYGYTF
TGTGCCTGCCACTTTAGTTGGACAGGGGGCCGCATGAACTATGGCTACACCTTC
>NA|NA|TRBV30|TRBJ1-6
CARTTAANSPLHF
TGTGCCCGGACGACGGCGGCTAATTCACCCCTCCACTTT
>NA|NA|TRBV29-1|TRBJ2-7
CSVERPGVRHYEQYF
TGCAGCGTCGAACGCCCGGGGGTTAGGCACTACGAGCAGTACTTC
>NA|few|TRBV7-2|TRBJ2-5
CASSLAEGQYF
TGTGCCAGCAGCTTGGCGGAGGGCCAGTACTTC
>NA|NA|TRBV10-2|TRBJ1-5
CASSETTLSNQPQHF
TGCGCCAGCAGTGAAACAACCCTTAGCAATCAGCCCCAGCATTTT
>TRBD1|NA|TRBV27|TRBJ1-4
CASRTGKGLFGKLFF
TGTGCCAGCAGGACAGGGAAGGGGCTTTTCGGAAAACTGTTTTTT
>NA|NA|TRBV5-1|TRBJ2-3
CASSLWQIGTDTQYF
TGCGCCAGCAGCTTGTGGCAAATCGGCACAGATACGCAGTATTTT
>NA|once|TRBV11-2|TRBJ1-2
CASTPVDNIQGDSTYGYTF
TGTGCCAGCACCCCGGTGGACAACATACAGGGCGATTCGACCTATGGCTACACCTTC
>TRBD2|NA|TRBV9|TRBJ2-1
CASSVAGGTSGGEGNEQFF
TGTGCCAGCAGCGTAGCGGGAGGGACTAGCGGGGGAGAGGGCAATGAGCAGTTCTTC
>NA|few|TRBV18|TRBJ1-1
CASSPPAGENTEAFF
TGTGCCAGCTCACCACCGGCAGGGGAGAACACTGAAGCTTTCTTT
>TRBD2|NA|TRBV27|TRBJ2-5
CASSLGLAGGETQYF
TGTGCCAGCAGTTTAGGACTAGCGGGGGGAGAGACCCAGTACTTC
>TRBD1|NA|TRBV28|TRBJ2-7
CASSPPDREYEQYF
TGTGCCAGCAGTCCCCCGGACAGGGAATACGAGCAGTACTTC
>NA|NA|TRBV13|TRBJ1-1
CATQGRMNTEAFF
TGTGCCACCCAGGGTAGAATGAACACTGAAGCTTTCTTT
>NA|NA|TRBV6-5|TRBJ1-2
CASSGGDFYGYTF
TGTGCCAGCAGTGGAGGGGATTTCTATGGCTACACCTTC
>NA|NA|TRBV5-1|TRBJ1-1
CASSLAPVNTEAFF
TGCGCCAGCAGCTTGGCTCCGGTGAACACTGAAGCTTTCTTT
>NA|NA|TRBV5-1|TRBJ2-5
CASSLTGPQETQYF
TGCGCCAGCAGCTTGACAGGACCCCAAGAGACCCAGTACTTC